A selection of T cell receptor beta chains follows, all from one sample in a study of blood T cell repertoires in COVID-19. TCRdb's copy holds only in-frame clones and misses some; the assay was immunoSEQ multiplex PCR. Of about 180,000 clones listed, nearly 80% were seen once; the top ten hold less than 30%. The specimen sequenced was peripheral blood. Receptors were obtained from an older woman with acute or convalescent COVID-19. Each CDR3 is given with its conserved first and last residue. A D gene is named only where the DNA matches it firmly. A clone size is listed for some rows: how often the clone was seen (once, few, many), or a class if it is expanded.

j_call: TRBJ1-4; v_call: TRBV20-1; clone_size: NA; d_call: NA; cdr3_aa: CSARGQEKLFF; cdr3_nt: TGCAGTGCTAGGGGGCAGGAAAAACTGTTTTTT
j_call: TRBJ2-1; v_call: TRBV24-1; clone_size: NA; d_call: TRBD2; cdr3_aa: CATETSGTSGYNEQFF; cdr3_nt: TGTGCCACCGAAACCTCCGGGACTAGCGGCTACAATGAGCAGTTCTTC
j_call: TRBJ2-1; v_call: TRBV6-6; clone_size: NA; d_call: NA; cdr3_aa: CASSSGLLLNEQFF; cdr3_nt: TGTGCCAGCAGTTCAGGACTGTTATTAAATGAGCAGTTCTTC
j_call: TRBJ2-5; v_call: TRBV5-1; clone_size: NA; d_call: NA; cdr3_aa: CASSSLGTTQETQYF; cdr3_nt: TGCGCCAGCAGCTCGCTGGGGACAACTCAAGAGACCCAGTACTTC
j_call: TRBJ1-2; v_call: TRBV27; clone_size: once; d_call: NA; cdr3_aa: CASSSHLRGGLDGYTF; cdr3_nt: TGTGCCAGCAGTTCTCACTTAAGGGGGGGTCTGGATGGCTACACCTTC
j_call: TRBJ2-1; v_call: TRBV5-6; clone_size: NA; d_call: NA; cdr3_aa: CASSLGIQETTYNEQFF; cdr3_nt: TGTGCCAGCAGCTTGGGGATACAAGAAACTACTTACAATGAGCAGTTCTTC
j_call: TRBJ1-5; v_call: TRBV10-1; clone_size: once; d_call: NA; cdr3_aa: CAASGQPQHF; cdr3_nt: TGCGCCGCGTCGGGTCAGCCCCAGCATTTT
j_call: TRBJ1-1; v_call: TRBV6-5; clone_size: NA; d_call: NA; cdr3_aa: CASTFEVGTEAFF; cdr3_nt: TGTGCCAGCACCTTTGAGGTCGGGACTGAAGCTTTCTTT
j_call: TRBJ1-2; v_call: TRBV5-6; clone_size: NA; d_call: NA; cdr3_aa: CASSLLGGYTF; cdr3_nt: TGTGCCAGCAGCTTGTTGGGCGGCTACACCTTC
j_call: TRBJ1-1; v_call: TRBV19; clone_size: NA; d_call: TRBD1; cdr3_aa: CASSPQGARGNTEAFF; cdr3_nt: TGTGCCAGTAGTCCCCAGGGGGCGAGGGGGAACACTGAAGCTTTCTTT
j_call: TRBJ2-3; v_call: TRBV6-5; clone_size: NA; d_call: NA; cdr3_aa: CASRDSEDTQYF; cdr3_nt: TGTGCCAGTCGCGACAGCGAGGATACGCAGTATTTT
j_call: TRBJ2-7; v_call: TRBV5-4; clone_size: NA; d_call: NA; cdr3_aa: CASSPPGVPGEQYF; cdr3_nt: TGTGCCAGCAGCCCCCCAGGGGTGCCCGGGGAGCAGTACTTC
j_call: TRBJ1-6; v_call: TRBV7-9; clone_size: NA; d_call: NA; cdr3_aa: CASSSVIGGGLHSPLHF; cdr3_nt: TGTGCCAGCAGTTCGGTCATCGGGGGGGGATTGCACTCACCCCTCCACTTT
j_call: TRBJ1-1; v_call: TRBV15; clone_size: NA; d_call: NA; cdr3_aa: CATSRGEGWNTEAFF; cdr3_nt: TGTGCCACCAGCAGAGGGGAGGGATGGAACACTGAAGCTTTCTTT
j_call: TRBJ2-3; v_call: TRBV6-5; clone_size: NA; d_call: NA; cdr3_aa: CASSRDSTDTQYF; cdr3_nt: TGTGCCAGCAGTCGGGACTCTACAGATACGCAGTATTTT
j_call: TRBJ2-2; v_call: TRBV3-1/TRBV3-2; clone_size: NA; d_call: NA; cdr3_aa: CASSQVADTGELFF; cdr3_nt: TGTGCCAGCAGCCAAGTAGCAGACACCGGGGAGCTGTTTTTT
j_call: TRBJ1-1; v_call: TRBV6-5; clone_size: NA; d_call: TRBD1; cdr3_aa: CAARQGALAFF; cdr3_nt: TGTGCCGCGAGACAGGGGGCATTAGCTTTCTTT
j_call: TRBJ1-1; v_call: TRBV2; clone_size: once; d_call: NA; cdr3_aa: CASSEIGRGRDTEAFF; cdr3_nt: TGTGCCAGCAGTGAAATTGGTAGAGGCAGGGACACTGAAGCTTTCTTT
j_call: TRBJ1-1; v_call: TRBV3-1/TRBV3-2; clone_size: NA; d_call: NA; cdr3_aa: CASSQVQQNTEAFF; cdr3_nt: TGTGCCAGCAGCCAAGTGCAACAGAACACTGAAGCTTTCTTT
j_call: TRBJ1-5; v_call: TRBV27; clone_size: NA; d_call: NA; cdr3_aa: CASSLSGGGDQPQHF; cdr3_nt: TGTGCCAGCAGTTTATCCGGGGGGGGCGATCAGCCCCAGCATTTT
j_call: TRBJ1-3; v_call: TRBV18; clone_size: NA; d_call: NA; cdr3_aa: CASSMVALTVGSGNTIYF; cdr3_nt: TGTGCCAGCTCCATGGTCGCACTGACTGTCGGGTCTGGAAACACCATATATTTT
j_call: TRBJ2-7; v_call: TRBV27; clone_size: few; d_call: NA; cdr3_aa: CASSPGGLTPYEQYF; cdr3_nt: TGTGCCAGCAGTCCAGGAGGCCTTACTCCCTACGAGCAGTACTTC
j_call: TRBJ2-7; v_call: TRBV6-6; clone_size: NA; d_call: TRBD2; cdr3_aa: CASSYSTSGPYEQYF; cdr3_nt: TGTGCCAGCAGTTACTCTACTAGCGGACCCTACGAGCAGTACTTC
j_call: TRBJ2-5; v_call: TRBV4-1; clone_size: many; d_call: NA; cdr3_aa: CASSQDSYSLLETQYF; cdr3_nt: TGCGCCAGCAGCCAAGATTCCTACAGTCTTTTAGAGACCCAGTACTTC
j_call: TRBJ1-1; v_call: TRBV2; clone_size: many; d_call: NA; cdr3_aa: CASSEAAVSEAFF; cdr3_nt: TGTGCCAGCAGTGAAGCGGCCGTAAGTGAAGCTTTCTTT
j_call: TRBJ1-2; v_call: TRBV3-1/TRBV3-2; clone_size: NA; d_call: TRBD1; cdr3_aa: CASGDRGLDGYTF; cdr3_nt: TGTGCCAGCGGGGACAGGGGGCTGGATGGCTACACCTTC
j_call: TRBJ2-5; v_call: TRBV4-1; clone_size: NA; d_call: TRBD1; cdr3_aa: CASSQDGTVKETQYF; cdr3_nt: TGCGCCAGCAGCCAAGATGGGACAGTTAAAGAGACCCAGTACTTC
j_call: TRBJ2-7; v_call: TRBV10-3; clone_size: many; d_call: TRBD1; cdr3_aa: CAISRTGTSYEQYF; cdr3_nt: TGTGCCATCAGTAGGACAGGAACATCCTACGAGCAGTACTTC
j_call: TRBJ1-5; v_call: TRBV5-1; clone_size: few; d_call: NA; cdr3_aa: CASSLVSGPGQPQHF; cdr3_nt: TGCGCCAGCAGCTTGGTTTCAGGGCCTGGGCAGCCCCAGCATTTT
j_call: TRBJ2-2; v_call: TRBV5-1; clone_size: NA; d_call: TRBD2; cdr3_aa: CASSLGGLREIDGELFF; cdr3_nt: TGCGCCAGCAGCTTGGGCGGCTTGCGGGAGATCGACGGGGAGCTGTTTTTT
j_call: TRBJ1-2; v_call: TRBV7-2; clone_size: NA; d_call: NA; cdr3_aa: CASSLGRLRYGYTF; cdr3_nt: TGTGCCAGCAGCTTAGGACGGTTGAGGTATGGCTACACCTTC
j_call: TRBJ2-1; v_call: TRBV7-6; clone_size: NA; d_call: NA; cdr3_aa: CASSLEGLGSDEQFF; cdr3_nt: TGTGCCAGCAGCTTAGAGGGACTCGGATCTGATGAGCAGTTCTTC
j_call: TRBJ2-1; v_call: TRBV6-4; clone_size: few; d_call: TRBD1; cdr3_aa: CASGRDSYNEQFF; cdr3_nt: TGTGCCAGCGGAAGGGACAGTTACAATGAGCAGTTCTTC
j_call: TRBJ2-2; v_call: TRBV9; clone_size: NA; d_call: TRBD1; cdr3_aa: CASRRGRGTGELFF; cdr3_nt: TGTGCCAGCAGAAGGGGGCGCGGCACCGGGGAGCTGTTTTTT
j_call: TRBJ2-2; v_call: TRBV5-4; clone_size: NA; d_call: TRBD1; cdr3_aa: CASSRINRGLNTGELFF; cdr3_nt: TGTGCCAGCAGCCGGATTAACAGGGGGCTGAACACCGGGGAGCTGTTTTTT
j_call: TRBJ2-5; v_call: TRBV5-1; clone_size: NA; d_call: TRBD2; cdr3_aa: CASSFGTSGQETQYF; cdr3_nt: TGCGCCAGCAGCTTTGGGACTAGCGGCCAAGAGACCCAGTACTTC
j_call: TRBJ2-2; v_call: TRBV24-1; clone_size: NA; d_call: TRBD1; cdr3_aa: CATSDPGQGTPGELFF; cdr3_nt: TGTGCCACCAGTGACCCAGGACAGGGCACACCCGGGGAGCTGTTTTTT
j_call: TRBJ2-2; v_call: TRBV5-1; clone_size: NA; d_call: TRBD2; cdr3_aa: CASSEGIAGVTGELFF; cdr3_nt: TGCGCCAGCAGCGAGGGGATAGCGGGAGTCACCGGGGAGCTGTTTTTT
j_call: TRBJ1-2; v_call: TRBV7-2; clone_size: NA; d_call: NA; cdr3_aa: CASSLDSYYGYTF; cdr3_nt: TGTGCCAGCAGCCTTGACAGCTACTATGGCTACACCTTC
j_call: TRBJ2-7; v_call: TRBV5-5; clone_size: NA; d_call: TRBD2; cdr3_aa: CASSLDGRSYEQYF; cdr3_nt: TGTGCCAGCAGCTTGGACGGGAGGTCCTACGAGCAGTACTTC
j_call: TRBJ1-3; v_call: TRBV12-3/TRBV12-4; clone_size: NA; d_call: NA; cdr3_aa: CASSTNLYDTIYF; cdr3_nt: TGTGCCAGCAGTACGAATCTCTACGACACCATATATTTT
j_call: TRBJ2-5; v_call: TRBV19; clone_size: NA; d_call: NA; cdr3_aa: CASSIVRVSLQETQYF; cdr3_nt: TGTGCCAGTAGTATAGTTCGGGTTTCTCTACAAGAGACCCAGTACTTC
j_call: TRBJ1-1; v_call: TRBV3-1/TRBV3-2; clone_size: few; d_call: NA; cdr3_aa: CASSQQGLNTEAFF; cdr3_nt: TGTGCCAGCAGCCAGCAGGGGTTGAACACTGAAGCTTTCTTT
j_call: TRBJ1-1; v_call: TRBV6-5; clone_size: NA; d_call: TRBD1; cdr3_aa: CASSYTRDRAEAFF; cdr3_nt: TGTGCCAGCAGTTACACTAGGGACAGGGCTGAAGCTTTCTTT
j_call: TRBJ2-1; v_call: TRBV11-2; clone_size: NA; d_call: NA; cdr3_aa: CASSLERLRDEQFF; cdr3_nt: TGTGCCAGCAGCTTAGAGCGACTGCGCGATGAGCAGTTCTTC
j_call: TRBJ2-7; v_call: TRBV10-3; clone_size: NA; d_call: TRBD1; cdr3_aa: CAIRYATGTVYEQYF; cdr3_nt: TGTGCCATCAGGTATGCGACCGGGACAGTCTACGAGCAGTACTTC
j_call: TRBJ2-7; v_call: TRBV2; clone_size: NA; d_call: TRBD1; cdr3_aa: CANSRTGSSYEQYF; cdr3_nt: TGTGCCAACAGCCGGACAGGGAGCTCCTACGAGCAGTACTTC
j_call: TRBJ1-4; v_call: TRBV10-1; clone_size: once; d_call: NA; cdr3_aa: CASSESGPANEKLFF; cdr3_nt: TGCGCCAGCAGTGAGTCGGGGCCCGCGAATGAAAAACTGTTTTTT
j_call: TRBJ2-1; v_call: TRBV27; clone_size: NA; d_call: TRBD2; cdr3_aa: CATKIAGGIRGLFF; cdr3_nt: TGTGCCACCAAAATAGCGGGAGGCATTCGGGGTTTGTTCTTC